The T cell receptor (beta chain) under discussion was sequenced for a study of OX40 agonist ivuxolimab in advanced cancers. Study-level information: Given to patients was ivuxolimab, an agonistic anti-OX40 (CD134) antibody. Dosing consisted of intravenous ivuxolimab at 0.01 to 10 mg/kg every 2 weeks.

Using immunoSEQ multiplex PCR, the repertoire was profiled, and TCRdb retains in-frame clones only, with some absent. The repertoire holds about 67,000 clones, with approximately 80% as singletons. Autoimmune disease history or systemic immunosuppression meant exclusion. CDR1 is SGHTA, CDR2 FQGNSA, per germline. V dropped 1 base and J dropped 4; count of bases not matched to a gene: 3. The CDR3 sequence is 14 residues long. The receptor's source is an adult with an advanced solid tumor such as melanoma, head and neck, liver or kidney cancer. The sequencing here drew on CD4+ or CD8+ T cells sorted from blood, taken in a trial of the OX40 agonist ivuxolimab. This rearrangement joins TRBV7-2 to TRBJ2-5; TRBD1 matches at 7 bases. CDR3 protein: CASSLEGGGETQYF. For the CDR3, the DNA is TGTGCCAGCAGCTTAGAAGGGGGCGGAGAGACCCAGTACTTC.